This T cell receptor beta chain was retrieved from a study of a mutant IDH1 vaccine in newly diagnosed glioma. Study background: Treated patients, averaging approximately 40 years, were 62.5% male and approximately 38% female. Most had both radiotherapy and temozolomide beforehand; others had only one. Study-level points and caveats: With respect to changes in top peripheral T cell clonotypes, pseudoprogression seemed unrelated.

Time point meaning: baseline, week 1 (first vaccination visit). The treatment is: pre-vaccination baseline after standard-of-care therapy. Each of the donors came in with new WHO grade 3 or 4 astrocytomas that were IDH1-mutant and ATRX-lost. Germline lookup yields CDR1 DFQATT and CDR2 SNEGSKA (reference sequence). The CDR3 runs 11 residues. About this clone: The target antigen is unknown. At one of its ends the junction is not consistent with the germline gene, which may arise from a read error.

The data were produced by immunoSEQ multiplex PCR, yet TCRdb's version contains in-frame clones alone and is incomplete. In the table there are around 82,000 clones, roughly four fifths of which are singletons. This receptor was taken from a man aged 35 to 55 with glioma. Some clones in this sample may be carry-over from other donors' samples. This chain uses TRBV20-1 with TRBJ1-1; D is ambiguous. The specimen was PBMCs, collected from a glioma patient treated with radiotherapy, temozolomide or both. CDR3 protein: CSARVAAIIIF. The CDR3 DNA reads TGCAGTGCTAGAGTGGCAGCAATTATCATCTTT.